The source of this T cell receptor beta chain is a study of blood T cell repertoires in COVID-19. On the study more broadly: Italy, Spain and the United States were the sources of the convalescent and acute COVID-19 samples.

TCRdb's table, derived via immunoSEQ multiplex PCR, lists solely in-frame clones and lacks some. This sample yields about 42,000 clones, of which roughly 80% are seen a single time; approximately 30% belongs to the top ten. This receptor was identified in a woman in her 70s with acute or convalescent COVID-19. The sequenced material came from peripheral blood.

The CDR3 loop reads CASRGGGSPLHF. CDR3 bases: TGTGCCAGCAGAGGGGGGGGGTCACCCCTCCACTTT. The chain uses TRBV7-8 and TRBJ1-6, with D perhaps TRBD1 (6 bases). Germline CDR1 SGHVS, CDR2 FQNEAQ. This CDR3 is 12 amino acids long. The germline V and J ends were trimmed by 6 bases and 10 bases, with 10 bases remaining between them.